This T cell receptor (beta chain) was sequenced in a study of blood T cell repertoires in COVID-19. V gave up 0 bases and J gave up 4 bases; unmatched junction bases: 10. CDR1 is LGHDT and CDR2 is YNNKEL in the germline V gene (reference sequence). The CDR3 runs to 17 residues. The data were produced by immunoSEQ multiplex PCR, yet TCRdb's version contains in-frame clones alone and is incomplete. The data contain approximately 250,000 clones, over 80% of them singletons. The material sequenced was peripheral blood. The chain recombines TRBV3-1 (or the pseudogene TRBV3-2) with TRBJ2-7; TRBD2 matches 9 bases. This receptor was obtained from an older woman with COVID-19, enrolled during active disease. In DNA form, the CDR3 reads TGTGCCAGCAGCCAAGATCTTGGGACTAGCAATTGGTACGAGCAGTACTTC. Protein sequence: CASSQDLGTSNWYEQYF.